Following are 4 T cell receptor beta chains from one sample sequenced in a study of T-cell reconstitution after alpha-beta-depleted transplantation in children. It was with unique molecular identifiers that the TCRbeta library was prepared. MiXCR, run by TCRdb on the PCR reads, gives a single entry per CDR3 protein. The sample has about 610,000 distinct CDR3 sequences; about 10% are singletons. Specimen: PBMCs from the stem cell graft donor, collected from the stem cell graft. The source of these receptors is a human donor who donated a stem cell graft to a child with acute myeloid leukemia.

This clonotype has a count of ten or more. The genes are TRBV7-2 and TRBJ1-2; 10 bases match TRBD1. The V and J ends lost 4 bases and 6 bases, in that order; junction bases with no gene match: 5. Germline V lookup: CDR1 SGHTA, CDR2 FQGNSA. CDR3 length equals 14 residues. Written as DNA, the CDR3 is TGTGCCAGCAGCTCCGGACAGGGGGTAAATGGCTACACCTTC. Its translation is CASSSGQGVNGYTF.

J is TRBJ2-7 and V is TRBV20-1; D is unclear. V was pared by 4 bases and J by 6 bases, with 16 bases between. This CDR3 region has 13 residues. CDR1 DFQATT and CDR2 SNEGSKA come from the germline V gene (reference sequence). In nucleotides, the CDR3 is TGCAGTGCTATCCCTCGTGGGTGGGGCGAGCAGTACTTC. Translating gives CSAIPRGWGEQYF.

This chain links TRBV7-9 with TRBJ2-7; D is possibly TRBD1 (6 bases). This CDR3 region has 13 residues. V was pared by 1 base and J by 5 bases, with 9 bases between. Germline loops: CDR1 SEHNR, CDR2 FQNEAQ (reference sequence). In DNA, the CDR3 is TGTGCCAGCAGCTTAGAAGGGGGTAACGAGCAGTACTTC. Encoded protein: CASSLEGGNEQYF.

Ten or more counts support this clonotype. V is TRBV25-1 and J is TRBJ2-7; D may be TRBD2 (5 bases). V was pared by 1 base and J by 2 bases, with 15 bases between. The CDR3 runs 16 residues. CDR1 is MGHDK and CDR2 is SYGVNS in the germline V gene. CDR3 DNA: TGTGCCAGCAGTGAATGGGGAGAAAAGAGCACCTACGAGCAGTACTTC. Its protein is CASSEWGEKSTYEQYF.